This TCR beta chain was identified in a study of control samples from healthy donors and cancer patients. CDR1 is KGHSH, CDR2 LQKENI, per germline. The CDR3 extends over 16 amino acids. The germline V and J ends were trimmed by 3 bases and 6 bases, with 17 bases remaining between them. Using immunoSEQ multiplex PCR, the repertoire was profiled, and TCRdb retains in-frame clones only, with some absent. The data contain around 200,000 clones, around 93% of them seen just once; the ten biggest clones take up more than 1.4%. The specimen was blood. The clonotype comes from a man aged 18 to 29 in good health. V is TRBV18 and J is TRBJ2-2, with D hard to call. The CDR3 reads CASSPANLGGSGELFF. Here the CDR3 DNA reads TGTGCCAGCTCACCTGCGAACCTGGGCGGATCCGGGGAGCTGTTTTTT.